This T cell receptor beta chain originates from a study of blood T cell repertoires in COVID-19. Study overall: The samples span acute and convalescent COVID-19 from the United States, Italy and Spain. T cells, B-cell-depleted T cells, or PBMCs supplied cDNA or gDNA.

In the original processing: Reference gene primer amplification gave estimated nucleated cell counts. The data were produced by immunoSEQ multiplex PCR, yet TCRdb's version contains in-frame clones alone and is incomplete. V and J calls plus clone size are reproduced from that table; the DNA served to infer D and trimming. The repertoire consists of under 95,000 clones, with about three quarters occurring once and the leading ten covering around 5%. The V end lost 3 bases, the J end lost 5 bases, and 13 bases lay between the germline ends. The V gene's germline CDR1 is KGHSH and CDR2 LQKENI. The CDR3 loop spans 15 amino acids.

The sequencing sample was made of peripheral blood. The chain uses TRBV18 and TRBJ1-4; tentative D call: TRBD1 (5 bases). This receptor was taken from a man in his fifties or sixties with active or convalescent COVID-19. CDR3 amino acids: CASSPLEGKNEKLFF. The CDR3 nucleotides are TGTGCCAGCTCACCCTTGGAGGGGAAGAATGAAAAACTGTTTTTT.